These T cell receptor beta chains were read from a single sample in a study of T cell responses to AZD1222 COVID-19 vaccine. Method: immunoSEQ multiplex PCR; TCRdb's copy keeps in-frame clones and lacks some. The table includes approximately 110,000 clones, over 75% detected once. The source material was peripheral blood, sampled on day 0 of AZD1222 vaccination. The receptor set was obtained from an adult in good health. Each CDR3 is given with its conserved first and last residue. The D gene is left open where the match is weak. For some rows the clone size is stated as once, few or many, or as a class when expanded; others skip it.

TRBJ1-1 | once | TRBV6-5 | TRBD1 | CASSQRQGATEAFF | TGTGCCAGCAGCCAAAGACAGGGGGCGACTGAAGCTTTCTTT
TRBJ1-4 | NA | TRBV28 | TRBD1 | CASQDRVNEKLFF | TGTGCCAGCCAGGACAGGGTTAATGAAAAACTGTTTTTT
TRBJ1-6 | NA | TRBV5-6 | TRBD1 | CASTPIQGPNSPLHF | TGTGCCAGCACCCCTATACAGGGGCCGAATTCACCCCTCCACTTT
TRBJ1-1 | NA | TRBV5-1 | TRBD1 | CASSTDRGHTEAFF | TGCGCCAGCAGCACGGACAGGGGGCACACTGAAGCTTTCTTT
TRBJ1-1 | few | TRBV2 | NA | CASSLQGNTEAFF | TGTGCCAGCAGTCTACAGGGGAACACTGAAGCTTTCTTT
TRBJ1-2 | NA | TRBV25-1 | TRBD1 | CASSDSPTRTGGNYGYTF | TGTGCCAGCAGTGATTCCCCCACTCGGACAGGTGGAAACTATGGCTACACCTTC
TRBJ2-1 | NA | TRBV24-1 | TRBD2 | CATAGGARDEQFF | TGTGCCACGGCGGGGGGAGCTAGAGATGAGCAGTTCTTC
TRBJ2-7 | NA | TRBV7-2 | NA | CASSPSGSLYEQYF | TGTGCCAGCAGCCCCAGCGGGTCTCTCTACGAGCAGTACTTC
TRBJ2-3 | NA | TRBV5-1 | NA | CASSLGKPSTDTQYF | TGCGCCAGCAGCTTGGGTAAACCTAGCACAGATACGCAGTATTTT
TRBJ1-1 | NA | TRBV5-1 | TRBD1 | CASSLSGGSTEAFF | TGCGCCAGCAGCTTGTCAGGGGGTAGTACTGAAGCTTTCTTT
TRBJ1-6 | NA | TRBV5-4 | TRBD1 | CATAGQFNSPLHF | TGTGCCACAGCGGGACAGTTTAATTCACCCCTCCACTTT
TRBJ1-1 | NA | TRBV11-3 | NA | CASSFVNTEAFF | TGTGCCAGCAGCTTCGTAAACACTGAAGCTTTCTTT
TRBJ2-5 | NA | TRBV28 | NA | CASTRGGGISSAPQETQYF | TGTGCCAGCACCAGAGGGGGGGGCATTTCCTCCGCCCCCCAAGAGACCCAGTACTTC
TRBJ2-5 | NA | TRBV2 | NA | CASIRAGVRETQYF | TGTGCCAGCATCCGAGCAGGGGTGAGAGAGACCCAGTACTTC
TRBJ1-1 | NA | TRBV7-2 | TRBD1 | CASSTYQGDTEAFF | TGTGCCAGCAGCACTTATCAGGGGGACACTGAAGCTTTCTTT
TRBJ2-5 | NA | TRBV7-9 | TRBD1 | CASSVRQGETQYF | TGTGCCAGCAGCGTCCGACAGGGAGAGACCCAGTACTTC
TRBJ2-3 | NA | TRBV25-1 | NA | CASSERGAGTPTKDTQYF | TGTGCCAGCAGTGAACGGGGGGCCGGGACACCGACCAAAGATACGCAGTATTTT
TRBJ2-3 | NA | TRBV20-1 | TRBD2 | CSASTSGVVDTQYF | TGCAGTGCTAGTACTAGCGGGGTCGTAGATACGCAGTATTTT
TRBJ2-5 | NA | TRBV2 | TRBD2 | CASSEEGLAEVRETQYF | TGTGCCAGCAGTGAAGAAGGGCTAGCGGAGGTTAGGGAGACCCAGTACTTC
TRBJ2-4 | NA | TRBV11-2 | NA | CASSSYRAKNIQYF | TGTGCCAGCAGCTCATACAGAGCCAAAAACATTCAGTACTTC
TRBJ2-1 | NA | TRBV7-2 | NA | CASSLARSGGSDNEQFF | TGTGCCAGCAGCTTAGCCCGCAGCGGTGGGTCGGACAATGAGCAGTTCTTC
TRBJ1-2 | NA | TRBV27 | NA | CASSPRQTASFGYTF | TGTGCCAGCAGTCCCCGTCAGACAGCCTCTTTCGGCTACACCTTC
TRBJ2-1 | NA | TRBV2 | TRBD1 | CASKDRGLYNEQFF | TGTGCCAGTAAGGACAGGGGGCTTTACAATGAGCAGTTCTTC
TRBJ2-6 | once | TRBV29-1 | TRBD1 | CSVETAFGQGVAGANVLTF | TGCAGCGTTGAAACCGCTTTCGGACAGGGGGTGGCTGGGGCCAACGTCCTGACTTTC
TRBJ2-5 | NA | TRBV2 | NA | CASGGLQETQYF | TGTGCCAGCGGCGGTCTCCAAGAGACCCAGTACTTC
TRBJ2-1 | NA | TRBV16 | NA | CASTALQGTHNEQFF | TGTGCCAGCACCGCCCTCCAAGGGACTCACAATGAGCAGTTCTTC
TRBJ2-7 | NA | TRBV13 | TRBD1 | CASSPPARRTGDLYEQYF | TGTGCCAGCAGCCCACCCGCCCGCCGGACAGGGGACCTTTACGAGCAGTACTTC
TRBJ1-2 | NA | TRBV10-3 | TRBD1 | CAISPPGQGNYGYTF | TGTGCCATCAGTCCCCCGGGACAGGGAAACTATGGCTACACCTTC
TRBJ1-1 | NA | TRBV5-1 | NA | CASNDYMNTEAFF | TGCGCCAGCAACGATTACATGAACACTGAAGCTTTCTTT
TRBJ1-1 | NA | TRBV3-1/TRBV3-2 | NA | CASRKGNTEAFF | TGTGCCAGCAGGAAGGGGAACACTGAAGCTTTCTTT
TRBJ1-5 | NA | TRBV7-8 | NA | CASSSDVSNQPQHF | TGTGCCAGCAGCTCCGACGTTAGCAATCAGCCCCAGCATTTT
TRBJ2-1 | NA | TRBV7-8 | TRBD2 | CASSVRTSGRSNEQFF | TGTGCCAGCAGCGTACGTACTAGCGGGAGAAGCAATGAGCAGTTCTTC
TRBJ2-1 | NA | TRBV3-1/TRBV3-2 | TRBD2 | CASSQDTPSGVAGDYNEQFF | TGTGCCAGCAGCCAAGATACCCCCTCCGGGGTAGCGGGGGACTACAATGAGCAGTTCTTC
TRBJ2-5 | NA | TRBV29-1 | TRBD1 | CSAGRGQGGETQYF | TGCAGCGCCGGCCGGGGACAGGGTGGGGAGACCCAGTACTTC
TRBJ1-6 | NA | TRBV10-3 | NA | CAIRPDINSPLHF | TGTGCCATCAGACCAGACATTAATTCACCCCTCCACTTT
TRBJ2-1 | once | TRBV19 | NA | CASSMYGYNEQFF | TGTGCCAGTAGTATGTACGGGTACAATGAGCAGTTCTTC
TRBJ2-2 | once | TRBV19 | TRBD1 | CASSTGQGRGTGELFF | TGTGCCAGTAGTACCGGACAGGGTAGGGGCACCGGGGAGCTGTTTTTT
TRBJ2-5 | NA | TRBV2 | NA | CASQASYQETQYF | TGTGCCTCTCAAGCTAGTTATCAAGAGACCCAGTACTTC
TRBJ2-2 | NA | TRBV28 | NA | CASSLWTLENTGELFF | TGTGCCAGCAGTTTGTGGACGCTGGAGAACACCGGGGAGCTGTTTTTT
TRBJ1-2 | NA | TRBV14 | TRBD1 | CASSLFRDRGKTNYGYTF | TGTGCCAGCAGCCTATTCCGGGACAGGGGAAAAACTAACTATGGCTACACCTTC
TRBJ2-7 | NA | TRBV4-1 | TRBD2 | CASSPTSGRTEEQYF | TGCGCCAGCAGCCCAACTAGCGGGAGGACGGAAGAGCAGTACTTC
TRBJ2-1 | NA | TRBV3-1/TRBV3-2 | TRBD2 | CASPSGLAGVVGTYNEQFF | TGTGCCAGCCCTTCGGGACTAGCGGGAGTGGTGGGGACCTACAATGAGCAGTTCTTC
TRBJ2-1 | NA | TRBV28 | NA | CASSFRAGRTYNEQFF | TGTGCCAGCAGTTTCAGGGCAGGACGTACTTACAATGAGCAGTTCTTC
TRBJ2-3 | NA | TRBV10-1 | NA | CASSESGATDTQYF | TGCGCCAGCAGTGAGTCTGGCGCGACAGATACGCAGTATTTT
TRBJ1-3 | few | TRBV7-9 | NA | CASSFASSGNTIYF | TGTGCCAGCAGCTTCGCCAGTTCTGGAAACACCATATATTTT
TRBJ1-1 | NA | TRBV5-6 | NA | CASSEEVGFPDTEAFF | TGTGCCAGCAGCGAAGAGGTAGGCTTCCCCGACACTGAAGCTTTCTTT
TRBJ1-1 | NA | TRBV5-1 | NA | CASSHDRNTEAFF | TGCGCCAGCAGCCACGACAGAAACACTGAAGCTTTCTTT
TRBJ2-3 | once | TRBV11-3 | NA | CASSRSVADTQYF | TGTGCCAGCAGCCGTTCGGTAGCAGATACGCAGTATTTT
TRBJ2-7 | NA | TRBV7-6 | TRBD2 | CASSPEPGGGLEQYF | TGTGCCAGCAGCCCTGAACCCGGGGGGGGCCTCGAGCAGTACTTC
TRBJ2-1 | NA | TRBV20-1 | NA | CSASVGASSYNEQFF | TGCAGTGCTAGTGTCGGGGCAAGCTCCTACAATGAGCAGTTCTTC
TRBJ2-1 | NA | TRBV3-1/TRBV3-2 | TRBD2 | CASSQFTSGGTSSYNEQFF | TGTGCCAGCAGCCAATTTACTAGCGGGGGGACTAGCTCCTACAATGAGCAGTTCTTC
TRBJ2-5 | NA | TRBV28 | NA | CASSGGRGWETQYF | TGTGCCAGCAGCGGTGGTCGGGGGTGGGAGACCCAGTACTTC
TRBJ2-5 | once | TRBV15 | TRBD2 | CATSRGVAGEGETQYF | TGTGCCACCAGCAGAGGGGTAGCGGGAGAGGGCGAGACCCAGTACTTC
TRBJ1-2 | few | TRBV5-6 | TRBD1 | CASSVGGGTAFYGYTF | TGTGCCAGCAGCGTTGGTGGGGGGACAGCATTCTATGGCTACACCTTC